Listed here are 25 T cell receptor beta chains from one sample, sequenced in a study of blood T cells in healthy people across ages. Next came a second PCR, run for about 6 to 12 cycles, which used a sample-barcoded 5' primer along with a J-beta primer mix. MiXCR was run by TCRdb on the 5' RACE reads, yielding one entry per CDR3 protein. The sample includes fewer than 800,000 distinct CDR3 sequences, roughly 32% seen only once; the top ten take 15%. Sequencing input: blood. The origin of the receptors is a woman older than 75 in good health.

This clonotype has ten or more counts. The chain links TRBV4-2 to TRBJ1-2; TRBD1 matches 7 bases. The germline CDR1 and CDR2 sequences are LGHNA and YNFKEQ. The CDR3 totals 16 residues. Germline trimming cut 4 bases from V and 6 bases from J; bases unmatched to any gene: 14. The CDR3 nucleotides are TGTGCCAGCAGCCTTGGTTCTGGGCAGGGGGAAGATGGCTACACCTTC. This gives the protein CASSLGSGQGEDGYTF.

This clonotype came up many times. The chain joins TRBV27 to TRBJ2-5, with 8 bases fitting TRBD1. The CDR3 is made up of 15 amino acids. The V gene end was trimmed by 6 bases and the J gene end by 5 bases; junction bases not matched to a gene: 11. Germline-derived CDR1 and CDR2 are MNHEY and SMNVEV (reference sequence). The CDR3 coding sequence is TGTGCCAGCAGCCCGCAGGGGGCCAAAACGGAGACCCAGTACTTC. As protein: CASSPQGAKTETQYF.

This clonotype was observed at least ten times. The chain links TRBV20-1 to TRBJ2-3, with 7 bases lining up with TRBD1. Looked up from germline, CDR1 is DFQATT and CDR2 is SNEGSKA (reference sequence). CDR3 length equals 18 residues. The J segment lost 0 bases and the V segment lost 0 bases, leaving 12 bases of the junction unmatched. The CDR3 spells CSARDISGDSMSTDTQYF. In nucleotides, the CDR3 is TGCAGTGCTAGAGATATATCAGGGGACAGTATGAGCACAGATACGCAGTATTTT.

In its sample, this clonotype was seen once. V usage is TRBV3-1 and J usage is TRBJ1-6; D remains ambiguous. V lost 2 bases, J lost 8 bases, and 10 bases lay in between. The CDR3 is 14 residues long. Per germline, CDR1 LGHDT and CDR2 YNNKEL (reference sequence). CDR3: CASSQNPDYSPLHF. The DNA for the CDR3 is TGTGCCAGCAGCCAAAACCCTGATTATTCACCCCTCCACTTT.

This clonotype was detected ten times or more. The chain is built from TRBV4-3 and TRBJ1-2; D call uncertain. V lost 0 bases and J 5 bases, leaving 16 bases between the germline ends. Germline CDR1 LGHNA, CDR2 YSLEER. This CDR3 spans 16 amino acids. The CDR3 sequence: CASSQDSGSAGYGYTF. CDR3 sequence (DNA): TGCGCCAGCAGCCAAGATTCGGGGTCGGCGGGATATGGCTACACCTTC.

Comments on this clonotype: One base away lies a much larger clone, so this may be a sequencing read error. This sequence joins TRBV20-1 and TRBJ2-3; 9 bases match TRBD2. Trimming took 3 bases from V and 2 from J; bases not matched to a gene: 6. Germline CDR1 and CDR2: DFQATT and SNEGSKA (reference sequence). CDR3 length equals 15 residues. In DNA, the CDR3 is TGCAGTGCTAGTAAGCGGGAGGCCCCCACAGATACGCAGTATTTT. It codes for CSASKREAPTDTQYF.

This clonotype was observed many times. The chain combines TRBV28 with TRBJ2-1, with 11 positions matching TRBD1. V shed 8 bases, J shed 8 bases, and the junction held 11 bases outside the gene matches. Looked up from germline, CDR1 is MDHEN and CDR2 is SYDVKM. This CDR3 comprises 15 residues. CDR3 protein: CASREMGQGGDEQFF. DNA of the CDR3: TGTGCCAGCCGCGAGATGGGACAGGGGGGCGATGAGCAGTTCTTC. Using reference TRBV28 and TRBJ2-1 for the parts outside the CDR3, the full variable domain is DVKVTQSSRYLVKRTGEKVFLECVQDMDHENMFWYRQDPGLGLRLIYFSYDVKMKEKGDIPEGYSVSREKKERFSLILESASTNQTSMYLCASREMGQGGDEQFFGPGTRLTVL.

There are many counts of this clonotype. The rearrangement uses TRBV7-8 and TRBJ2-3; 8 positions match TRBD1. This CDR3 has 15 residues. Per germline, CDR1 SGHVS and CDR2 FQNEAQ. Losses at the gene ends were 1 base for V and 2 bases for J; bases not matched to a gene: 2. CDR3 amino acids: CASSLGGQVTDTQYF. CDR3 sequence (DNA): TGTGCCAGCAGCTTAGGGGGACAGGTCACAGATACGCAGTATTTT.

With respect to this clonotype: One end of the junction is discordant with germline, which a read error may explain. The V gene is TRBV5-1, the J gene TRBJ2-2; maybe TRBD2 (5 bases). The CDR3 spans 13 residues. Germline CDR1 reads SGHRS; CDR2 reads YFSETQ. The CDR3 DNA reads TGCGCCAGCAGCAGAAAGAACACCGGGGAGCGGTTTTTT. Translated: CASSRKNTGERFF.

As DNA, the CDR3 is TGTGCCAGCAGTTCAACGGGACAGGGACCAGATACGCAGTATTTT. It codes for CASSSTGQGPDTQYF. This sequence joins TRBV7-2 and TRBJ2-3, with 9 bases lining up with TRBD1. Germline V CDR1 and CDR2: SGHTA, FQGNSA. V shed 6 bases, J shed 4 bases, and the junction held 8 bases outside the gene matches. The CDR3 sequence is 15 residues long.

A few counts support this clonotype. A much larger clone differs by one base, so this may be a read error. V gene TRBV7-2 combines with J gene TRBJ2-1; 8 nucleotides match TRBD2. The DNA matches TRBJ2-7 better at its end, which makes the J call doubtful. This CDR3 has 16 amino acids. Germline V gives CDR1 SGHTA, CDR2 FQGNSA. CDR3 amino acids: CASSRPGGASYNEQYF. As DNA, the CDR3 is TGTGCCAGCAGCCGCCCCGGGGGGGCTTCCTACAATGAGCAGTACTTC.

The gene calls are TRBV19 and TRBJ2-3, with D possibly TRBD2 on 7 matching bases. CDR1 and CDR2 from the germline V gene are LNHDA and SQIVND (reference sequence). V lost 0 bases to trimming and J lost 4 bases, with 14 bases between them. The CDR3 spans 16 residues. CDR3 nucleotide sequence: TGTGCCAGTAGTATAGATGTGGGGGGGGCCGCAGATACGCAGTATTTT. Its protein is CASSIDVGGAADTQYF.

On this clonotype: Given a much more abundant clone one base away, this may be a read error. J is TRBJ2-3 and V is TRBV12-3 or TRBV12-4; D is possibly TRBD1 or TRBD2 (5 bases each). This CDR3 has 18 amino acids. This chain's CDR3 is CASSLGIDTRGRTDTEYF. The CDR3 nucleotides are TGTGCCAGCAGTTTAGGGATTGATACTAGGGGTCGCACAGATACGGAGTATTTT.

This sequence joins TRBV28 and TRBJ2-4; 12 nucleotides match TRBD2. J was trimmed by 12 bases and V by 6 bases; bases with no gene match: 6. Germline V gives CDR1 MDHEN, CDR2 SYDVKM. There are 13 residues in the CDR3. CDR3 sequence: CASRQGLAGRQYF. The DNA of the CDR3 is TGTGCCAGCAGGCAGGGACTAGCGGGCCGTCAGTACTTC.

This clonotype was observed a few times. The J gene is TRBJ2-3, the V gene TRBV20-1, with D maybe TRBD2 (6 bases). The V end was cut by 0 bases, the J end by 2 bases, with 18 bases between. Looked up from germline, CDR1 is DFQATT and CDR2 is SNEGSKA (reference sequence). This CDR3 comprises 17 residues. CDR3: CSARDPERRASTDTQYF. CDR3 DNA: TGCAGTGCTAGAGACCCTGAGCGGAGGGCCTCCACAGATACGCAGTATTTT.

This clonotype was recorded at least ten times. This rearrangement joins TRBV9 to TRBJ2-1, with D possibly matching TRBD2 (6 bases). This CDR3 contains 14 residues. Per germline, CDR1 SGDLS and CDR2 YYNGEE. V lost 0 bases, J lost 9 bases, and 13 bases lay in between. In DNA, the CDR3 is TGTGCCAGCAGCGTAGCTCCGGAGGGAGGTGAGCAGTTCTTC. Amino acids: CASSVAPEGGEQFF. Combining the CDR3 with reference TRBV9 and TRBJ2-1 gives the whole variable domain DSGVTQTPKHLITATGQRVTLRCSPRSGDLSVYWYQQSLDQGLQFLIQYYNGEERAKGNILERFSAQQFPDLHSELNLSSLELGDSALYFCASSVAPEGGEQFFGPGTRLTVL.

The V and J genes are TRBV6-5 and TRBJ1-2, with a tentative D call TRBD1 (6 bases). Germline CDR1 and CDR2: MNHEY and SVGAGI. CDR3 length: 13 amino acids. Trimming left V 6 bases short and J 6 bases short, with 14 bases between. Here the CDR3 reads CASREQGSDGYTF. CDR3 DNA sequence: TGTGCCAGCAGGGAACAGGGATCGGATGGCTACACCTTC.

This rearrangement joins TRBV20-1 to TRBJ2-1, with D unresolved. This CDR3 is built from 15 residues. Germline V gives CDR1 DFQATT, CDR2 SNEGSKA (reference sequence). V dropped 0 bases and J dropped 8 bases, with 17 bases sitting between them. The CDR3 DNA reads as TGCAGTGCTAGAGATCCAGGAAAAGTGAGAGATGAGCAGTTCTTC. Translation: CSARDPGKVRDEQFF.

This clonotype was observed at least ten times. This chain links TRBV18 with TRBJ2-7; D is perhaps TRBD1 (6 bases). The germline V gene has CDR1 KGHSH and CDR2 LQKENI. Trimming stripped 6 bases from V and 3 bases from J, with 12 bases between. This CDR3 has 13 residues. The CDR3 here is CASSWTDFYEQYF. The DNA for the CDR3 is TGTGCCAGCTCCTGGACAGATTTCTACGAGCAGTACTTC. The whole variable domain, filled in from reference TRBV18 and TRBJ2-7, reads NAGVMQNPRHLVRRRGQEARLRCSPMKGHSHVYWYRQLPEEGLKFMVYLQKENIIDESGMPKERFSAEFPKEGPSILRIQQVVRGDSAAYFCASSWTDFYEQYFGPGTRLTVT.

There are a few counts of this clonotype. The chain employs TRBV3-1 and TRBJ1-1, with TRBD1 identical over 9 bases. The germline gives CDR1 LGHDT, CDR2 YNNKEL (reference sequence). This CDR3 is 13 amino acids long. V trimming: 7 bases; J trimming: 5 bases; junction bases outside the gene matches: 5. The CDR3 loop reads CASMRGTGTEAFF. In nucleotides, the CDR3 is TGTGCCAGCATGCGGGGGACAGGGACTGAAGCTTTCTTT.

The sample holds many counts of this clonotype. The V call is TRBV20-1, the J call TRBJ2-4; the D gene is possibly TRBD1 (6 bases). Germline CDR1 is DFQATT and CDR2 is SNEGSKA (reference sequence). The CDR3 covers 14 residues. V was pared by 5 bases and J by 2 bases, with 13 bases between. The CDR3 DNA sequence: TGCAGTGCTCGCATACAGGGATCCAAAAACATTCAGTACTTC. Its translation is CSARIQGSKNIQYF.

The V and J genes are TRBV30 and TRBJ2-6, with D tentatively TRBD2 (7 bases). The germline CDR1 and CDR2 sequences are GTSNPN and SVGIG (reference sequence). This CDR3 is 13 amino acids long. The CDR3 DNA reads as TGTGCAGGGGGGGTCGGTGGGGCCAACGTCCTGACTTTC. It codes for CAGGVGGANVLTF.

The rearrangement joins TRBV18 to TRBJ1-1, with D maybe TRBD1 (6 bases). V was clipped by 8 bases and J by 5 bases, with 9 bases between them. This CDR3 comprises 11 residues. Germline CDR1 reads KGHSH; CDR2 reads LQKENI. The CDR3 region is CASQGLTEAFF. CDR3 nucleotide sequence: TGTGCCAGCCAGGGGTTGACTGAAGCTTTCTTT.

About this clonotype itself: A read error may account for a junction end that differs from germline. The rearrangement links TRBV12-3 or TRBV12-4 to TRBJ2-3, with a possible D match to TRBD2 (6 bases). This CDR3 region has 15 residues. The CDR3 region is CASSWRGFSTDAQYF. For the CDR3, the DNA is TGTGCCAGCAGTTGGCGGGGATTTAGCACAGATGCGCAGTATTTT.

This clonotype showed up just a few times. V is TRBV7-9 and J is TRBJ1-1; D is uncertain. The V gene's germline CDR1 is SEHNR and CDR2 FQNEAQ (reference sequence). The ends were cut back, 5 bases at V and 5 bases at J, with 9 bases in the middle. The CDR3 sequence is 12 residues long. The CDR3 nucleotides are TGTGCCAGCAGCCCCGATTGGACTGAAGCTTTCTTT. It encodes CASSPDWTEAFF.